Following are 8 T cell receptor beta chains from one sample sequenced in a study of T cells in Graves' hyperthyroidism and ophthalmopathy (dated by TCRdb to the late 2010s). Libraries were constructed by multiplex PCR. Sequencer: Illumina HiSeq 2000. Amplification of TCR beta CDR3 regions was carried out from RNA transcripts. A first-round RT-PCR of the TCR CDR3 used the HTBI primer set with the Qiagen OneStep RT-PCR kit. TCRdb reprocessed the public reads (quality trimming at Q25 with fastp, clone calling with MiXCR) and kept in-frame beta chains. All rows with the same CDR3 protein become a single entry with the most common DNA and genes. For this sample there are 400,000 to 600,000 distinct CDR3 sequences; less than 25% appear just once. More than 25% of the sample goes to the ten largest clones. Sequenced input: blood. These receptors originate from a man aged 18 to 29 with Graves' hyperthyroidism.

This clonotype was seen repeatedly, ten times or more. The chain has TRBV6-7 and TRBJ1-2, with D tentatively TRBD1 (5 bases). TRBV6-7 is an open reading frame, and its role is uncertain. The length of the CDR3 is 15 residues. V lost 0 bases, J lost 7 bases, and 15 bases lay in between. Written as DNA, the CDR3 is TGTGCCAGCAGTTACTCGAAGCCCAGGGTCAGTGGCTACACCTTC. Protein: CASSYSKPRVSGYTF.

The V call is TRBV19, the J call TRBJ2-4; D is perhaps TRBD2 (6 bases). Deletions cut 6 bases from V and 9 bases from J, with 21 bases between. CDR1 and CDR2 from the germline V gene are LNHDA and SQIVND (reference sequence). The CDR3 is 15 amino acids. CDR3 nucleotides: TGTGCCAGTAGACAACCGGGACTCCGATGGGGCATTCAGTACTTC. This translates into CASRQPGLRWGIQYF. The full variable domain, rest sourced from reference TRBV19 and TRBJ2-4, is DGGITQSPKYLFRKEGQNVTLSCEQNLNHDAMYWYRQDPGQGLRLIYYSQIVNDFQKGDIAEGYSVSREKKESFPLTVTSAQKNPTAFYLCASRQPGLRWGIQYFGAGTRLSVL.

CDR3 nucleotide sequence: TGTGCCAGCAGTTACTCCCTAGCGGGTTATACTGGCGAGCAGTACTTC. Protein: CASSYSLAGYTGEQYF. J is TRBJ2-7 and V is TRBV6-5; 8 bases are shared with TRBD2. This CDR3 region has 16 residues. The germline V gene has CDR1 MNHEY and CDR2 SVGAGI. The V gene end was trimmed by 0 bases and the J gene end by 6 bases; junction bases not matched to a gene: 10.

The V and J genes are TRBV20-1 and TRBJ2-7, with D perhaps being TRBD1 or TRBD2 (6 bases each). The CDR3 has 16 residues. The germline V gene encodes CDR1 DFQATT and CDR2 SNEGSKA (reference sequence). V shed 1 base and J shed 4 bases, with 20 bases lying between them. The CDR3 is CSARARDGGGRYEQYF. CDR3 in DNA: TGCAGTGCTAGAGCTCGGGACGGAGGGGGAAGGTACGAGCAGTACTTC.

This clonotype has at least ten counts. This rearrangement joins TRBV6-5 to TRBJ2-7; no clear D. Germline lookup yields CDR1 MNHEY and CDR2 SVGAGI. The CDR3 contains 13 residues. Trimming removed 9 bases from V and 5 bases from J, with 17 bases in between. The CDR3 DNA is TGTGCCAGTCGCCGGAATTGGGTCCACGAGCAGTACTTC. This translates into CASRRNWVHEQYF.

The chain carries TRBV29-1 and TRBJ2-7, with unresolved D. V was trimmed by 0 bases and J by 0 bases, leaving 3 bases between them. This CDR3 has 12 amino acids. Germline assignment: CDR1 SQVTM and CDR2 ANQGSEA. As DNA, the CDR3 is TGCAGCGTTGAAGACGTCTCCTACGAGCAGTACTTC. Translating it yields CSVEDVSYEQYF.

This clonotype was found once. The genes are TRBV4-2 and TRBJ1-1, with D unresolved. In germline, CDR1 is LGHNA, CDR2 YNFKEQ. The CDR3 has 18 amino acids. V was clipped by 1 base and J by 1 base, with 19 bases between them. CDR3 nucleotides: TGTGCCAGCAGCCAAGGGGAGGCGGAGACCCCCGGGAACACTGAAGCTTTCTTT. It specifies CASSQGEAETPGNTEAFF.

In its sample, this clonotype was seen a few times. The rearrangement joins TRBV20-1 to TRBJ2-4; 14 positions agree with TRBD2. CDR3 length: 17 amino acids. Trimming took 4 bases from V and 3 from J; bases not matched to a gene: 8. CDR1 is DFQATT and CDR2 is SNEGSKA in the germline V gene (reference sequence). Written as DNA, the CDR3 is TGCAGTGCTACTCGACTAGCGGGGGGGCGGGTCAAAAACATTCAGTACTTC. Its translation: CSATRLAGGRVKNIQYF.